This T cell receptor beta chain was captured by sequencing in a study of spatial heterogeneity in lung cancer. Study details: Patients with untreated early-stage non-small cell lung cancer, numbering 72, were the donors.

The CDR3 sequence is 12 residues long. V was trimmed by 5 bases and J by 5 bases, leaving 9 bases between them. Germline assignment: CDR1 MGHDK and CDR2 SYGVNS. This sample's time point: blood at routine non-recurrence follow-up after resection. Unsorted whole RNA from tumor, nontumor lung or frozen PBMC underwent sequencing. MiXCR was run by TCRdb on the 5' RACE reads, yielding one entry per CDR3 protein. Of under 30,000 distinct CDR3 sequences in the sample, under 6.5% are singletons; the top ten hold around a fifth. This clonotype was seen many times. V and J are TRBV25-1 and TRBJ2-5; D gene uncertain. The input for sequencing was PBMCs, taken at follow-up. The receptor's source is a male donor with early-stage non-small cell lung cancer. CDR3 coding DNA: TGTGCCAGCAGTTATGCAGCTGAGACCCAGTACTTC. As protein: CASSYAAETQYF.